This entry lists 11 T cell receptor beta chains sequenced from one sample in a study of CD8 T cells in Susac syndrome. RNA in amounts of about 0.45 to 1 ug was reverse transcribed with random hexamers. TCRdb re-analysed the immunoSEQ multiplex PCR reads in MiXCR, keeping a single row per CDR3 protein. Of about 130,000 distinct CDR3 sequences listed, 95% are singletons. Sample: CD8+ T cells from PBMCs. Receptors were obtained from a human donor with Susac syndrome.

The sample holds one count of this clonotype. This sequence joins TRBV10-3 and TRBJ1-1; 8 bases agree with TRBD1. Germline V CDR1 and CDR2: ENHRY, SYGVKD. The CDR3 runs 11 residues. The V gene end was trimmed by 11 bases and the J gene end by 8 bases; junction bases not matched to a gene: 7. The CDR3 is CAVGQGIEAFF. In DNA form, the CDR3 reads TGTGCCGTCGGACAGGGAATAGAAGCTTTCTTT.

In DNA form, the CDR3 reads TGCGCCAGCAGTGAGGCAGACAGGGAAGGCGGGGAGCTGTTTTTT. Amino acids: CASSEADREGGELFF. This chain links TRBV10-1 with TRBJ2-2, with 7 bases aligning to TRBD1. The CDR3 covers 15 residues. CDR1 WNHNN and CDR2 SYGVQD come from the germline V gene (reference sequence). V lost 2 bases, J lost 7 bases, and 7 bases stayed unmatched.

This chain connects TRBV9 to TRBJ2-3, with TRBD2 matching over 8 bases. V dropped 3 bases and J dropped 4; count of bases not matched to a gene: 13. Germline V lookup: CDR1 SGDLS, CDR2 YYNGEE. The CDR3 extends over 17 amino acids. The CDR3: CASSGLPGLVPPDTQYF. As DNA, the CDR3 is TGTGCCAGCAGCGGCTTGCCGGGACTAGTCCCTCCAGATACGCAGTATTTT.

The chain has TRBV20-1 and TRBJ2-3; either TRBD1 or TRBD2 may supply D (5 bases each). V was trimmed by 3 bases and J by 2 bases, leaving 12 bases between them. CDR1 is DFQATT and CDR2 is SNEGSKA in the germline V gene (reference sequence). This CDR3 has 14 amino acids. Here the CDR3 reads CSASGGLTTDTQYF. The CDR3 DNA reads as TGCAGTGCTAGTGGGGGATTAACCACAGATACGCAGTATTTT.

V and J are TRBV6-4 and TRBJ1-1, with a weak D call TRBD1 (6 bases). Deletions cut 6 bases from V and 5 bases from J, with 22 bases between. The V gene's germline CDR1 is MRHNA and CDR2 SNTAGT. The CDR3 length is 16 residues. The chain's CDR3 is CASRLGGRERSTEAFF. The DNA for the CDR3 is TGTGCCAGCAGGTTGGGGGGCAGGGAGAGGTCAACTGAAGCTTTCTTT.

V and J are TRBV4-1 and TRBJ1-5; D may be TRBD1 (5 bases). CDR3 length equals 15 residues. Germline V gene data show CDR1 as MGHRA and CDR2 as YSYEKL. Trimming left V 1 base short and J 1 base short, with 8 bases between. The CDR3 DNA reads TGCGCCAGCAGCCAAGGACAGCAGAGCAATCAGCCCCAGCATTTT. It yields the protein CASSQGQQSNQPQHF.

The chain couples TRBV2 to TRBJ2-1; 16 positions agree with TRBD2. Germline assignment: CDR1 SNHLY and CDR2 FYNNEI. V was pared by 10 bases and J by 2 bases, with 8 bases of the junction left unmatched. This CDR3 comprises 17 residues. CDR3 region: CAKLPGLAGGPYNEQFF. In DNA form, the CDR3 reads TGTGCCAAACTTCCGGGACTAGCGGGAGGGCCCTACAATGAGCAGTTCTTC.

The rearrangement uses TRBV9 and TRBJ2-5; D possibly matches TRBD1 or TRBD2 (5 bases each). Germline V gene sequence: CDR1 SGDLS, CDR2 YYNGEE. Trimming removed 3 bases from V and 1 base from J, with 10 bases in between. The CDR3 covers 14 residues. CDR3 sequence (DNA): TGTGCCAGCAGCGCACGGGACCGCCAAGAGACCCAGTACTTC. Encoded protein: CASSARDRQETQYF.

The rearrangement joins TRBV11-2 to TRBJ2-1; 12 positions match TRBD2. V was clipped by 7 bases and J by 7 bases; unmatched bases: 8. The CDR3 is 15 residues long. Per germline, CDR1 SGHAT and CDR2 FQNNGV. The CDR3 DNA sequence: TGTGCCAGCACCTCGGGACTAGCGGGCGGGAATGAGCAGTTCTTC. It specifies CASTSGLAGGNEQFF.

The chain has TRBV14 and TRBJ2-7, with D perhaps TRBD1 (6 bases). V dropped 4 bases and J dropped 2 bases, with 18 bases sitting between them. This CDR3 comprises 16 residues. The germline V gene encodes CDR1 SGHDN and CDR2 FVKESK. This chain's CDR3 is CASSLVGHNITYEQYF. The CDR3 DNA sequence: TGTGCCAGCAGCCTAGTGGGACACAATATTACCTACGAGCAGTACTTC.

The chain couples TRBV28 to TRBJ2-3; D is possibly TRBD2 (6 bases). V was clipped by 3 bases and J by 0 bases, with 16 bases between them. The CDR3 covers 17 residues. Germline CDR1 reads MDHEN; CDR2 reads SYDVKM. Here the CDR3 reads CASSFQSGSGSTDTQYF. The CDR3 DNA follows: TGTGCCAGCAGTTTTCAGTCTGGAAGCGGGAGCACAGATACGCAGTATTTT.